This TCR beta chain was found in a study of PD-1 blockade in mismatch repair-deficient tumors. The count of this clone is one. Sequencing was performed with immunoSEQ multiplex PCR; in TCRdb, only in-frame clones are kept and a portion is missing. The top ten hold under 3.5% of the sample, which has about 25,000 clones, 70% to 85% seen once. CDR3 length equals 15 residues. The chain uses TRBV21-1 and TRBJ2-1; the table calls TRBD1, which could not be checked here. TRBV21-1 is listed as a pseudogene. The specimen was PBMCs, collected before pembrolizumab treatment. This TCR was recovered from an adult with mismatch repair-deficient cancer. In DNA, the CDR3 is TGTGCCAGCAGTTTGGACAGTGGCCCAAGCAATGAGCAGTTCTTC. This encodes CASSLDSGPSNEQFF.